A single sample gave rise to the 19 T cell receptor beta chains below, sequenced in a study of blood T cell repertoires in COVID-19. The table came from immunoSEQ multiplex PCR; TCRdb's copy has only in-frame clones and leaves some out. The repertoire holds about 55,000 clones, with 75% to 85% as singletons. The specimen sequenced was peripheral blood. These receptors all stem from a human donor in a cohort sampled during active COVID-19.

The gene calls are TRBV20-1 and TRBJ2-2; D gene uncertain. Germline V lookup: CDR1 DFQATT, CDR2 SNEGSKA (reference sequence). The CDR3 is 10 amino acids. Trimming removed 6 bases at V and 7 bases at J, with 6 bases between. The CDR3 region is CSAESGELFF. CDR3 nucleotide sequence: TGCAGTGCCGAGAGCGGGGAGCTGTTTTTT.

This clone was picked up a small number of times. The chain links TRBV6-2 or TRBV6-3 to TRBJ2-7; 7 bases fit TRBD2. The CDR3 spans 15 residues. The V gene's germline CDR1 is MNHEY and CDR2 SVGEGT. V trimming: 4 bases; J trimming: 3 bases; junction bases outside the gene matches: 9. The CDR3 loop reads CASSSLARGIYEQYF. CDR3 bases: TGTGCCAGCAGTTCACTAGCGAGGGGTATCTACGAGCAGTACTTC.

This chain connects TRBV10-3 to TRBJ2-1; TRBD2 agrees at 15 bases. The CDR3 totals 15 residues. The V gene's germline CDR1 is ENHRY and CDR2 SYGVKD. V dropped 11 bases and J dropped 3; count of bases not matched to a gene: 5. CDR3 nucleotide sequence: TGTGCCTCAGGACTAGCGGGAGGGGGCTACAATGAGCAGTTCTTC. Translated: CASGLAGGGYNEQFF.

V usage is TRBV7-9 and J usage is TRBJ1-5, with 12 positions matching TRBD1. Germline V gene lookup returns CDR1 SEHNR and CDR2 FQNEAQ (reference sequence). After removal of 5 bases from V and 14 bases from J, the junction contained 4 bases not matched to a gene. This CDR3 is 12 amino acids long. The CDR3 protein is CASSTGTGGEHF. The CDR3 nucleotides are TGTGCCAGCAGCACCGGGACAGGGGGCGAGCATTTT.

V and J are TRBV7-9 and TRBJ1-1; D unresolved. V lost 5 bases to trimming and J lost 8 bases, with 15 bases between them. Germline CDR1 SEHNR, CDR2 FQNEAQ (reference sequence). The CDR3 is made up of 13 amino acids. The CDR3 region has the DNA TGTGCCAGCAGCGCATATACTCTCAGGGAAGCTTTCTTT. Residues: CASSAYTLREAFF.

This chain connects TRBV29-1 to TRBJ2-3; 9 bases match TRBD2. The CDR3 contains 13 residues. CDR1 SQVTM and CDR2 ANQGSEA come from the germline V gene. The trim removed 3 bases at V and 6 bases at J, leaving 4 bases unmatched. CDR3 region: CSVEASGKDTQYF. CDR3 sequence (DNA): TGCAGCGTTGAGGCTAGCGGGAAGGATACGCAGTATTTT.

The V call is TRBV11-1, the J call TRBJ2-3, with 7 bases lining up with TRBD1. V lost 5 bases and J lost 0; bases outside the gene matches: 5. The CDR3 has 15 residues. CDR1 and CDR2 (germline): SGHAT, FQDESV (reference sequence). In nucleotides, the CDR3 is TGTGCCAGCAGCCCACGGACAGGAAGCACAGATACGCAGTATTTT. Translation gives CASSPRTGSTDTQYF. Supplemented by reference TRBV11-1 and TRBJ2-3, the full variable domain reads EAEVAQSPRYKITEKSQAVAFWCDPISGHATLYWYRQILGQGPELLVQFQDESVVDDSQLPKDRFSAERLKGVDSTLKIQPAELGDSAMYLCASSPRTGSTDTQYFGPGTRLTVL.

The chain couples TRBV11-3 to TRBJ2-4, with 8 positions matching TRBD2. J was trimmed by 8 bases and V by 5 bases; bases with no gene match: 11. The length of the CDR3 is 15 residues. Germline loops: CDR1 SGHNT, CDR2 YENEEA. CDR3 nucleotide sequence: TGTGCCAGCAGCGCCCAGCGGGAGCGATCAGACATTCAGTACTTC. Its protein is CASSAQRERSDIQYF.

This rearrangement joins TRBV7-2 to TRBJ2-3; tentatively, D is TRBD1 (5 bases). Trimming left V 7 bases short and J 6 bases short, with 14 bases between. Per the germline V gene, CDR1 is SGHTA and CDR2 is FQGNSA. This CDR3 comprises 13 residues. CDR3 sequence (DNA): TGTGCCAGCACCCCCCGATGGGGCGATACGCAGTATTTT. It specifies CASTPRWGDTQYF.

This clone has only one observation. This chain joins TRBV28 and TRBJ2-3; 9 nucleotides align to TRBD2. The CDR3 length is 19 residues. Germline CDR1 is MDHEN and CDR2 is SYDVKM. V gave up 2 bases and J gave up 4 bases; unmatched junction bases: 16. This CDR3 reads CASSLRPRGSGGSSDTQYF. CDR3 nucleotides: TGTGCCAGCAGTTTACGTCCCCGGGGTAGCGGGGGTAGCTCAGATACGCAGTATTTT.

The V call is TRBV9, the J call TRBJ2-7; D is possibly TRBD1 (6 bases). V shed 6 bases and J shed 2 bases, with 15 bases lying between them. Germline V gene data show CDR1 as SGDLS and CDR2 as YYNGEE. This CDR3 has 14 amino acids. The DNA for the CDR3 is TGTGCCAGCACCCTGGGGGACAACCCCTACGAGCAGTACTTC. This encodes CASTLGDNPYEQYF.

The chain recombines TRBV9 with TRBJ2-1; 9 nucleotides agree with TRBD2. The V segment lost 0 bases and the J segment 2 bases; nucleotides outside the gene matches: 6. CDR3 length: 17 amino acids. The germline V gene has CDR1 SGDLS and CDR2 YYNGEE. The chain's CDR3 is CASSVGAGGSPYNEQFF. The CDR3 nucleotides are TGTGCCAGCAGCGTAGGCGCGGGAGGGTCACCCTACAATGAGCAGTTCTTC.

This clone was picked up a small number of times. The CDR3 loop is CASSQNVGGDSPLHF. CDR3 bases: TGTGCCAGCAGCCAAAATGTAGGGGGGGATTCACCCCTCCACTTT. The rearrangement joins TRBV3-1 (or the pseudogene TRBV3-2) to TRBJ1-6; a possible D gene is TRBD1 (6 bases). Trimming shortened V by 2 bases and J by 8 bases, and 13 bases separated the two germline ends. The CDR3 runs to 15 residues. Germline assignment: CDR1 LGHDT and CDR2 YNNKEL (reference sequence).

The chain uses TRBV2 and TRBJ1-2; the D is unclear. Germline lookup yields CDR1 SNHLY and CDR2 FYNNEI. Trimming shortened V by 8 bases and J by 4 bases, and 17 bases separated the two germline ends. There are 14 residues in the CDR3. The CDR3 region has the DNA TGTGCCAGCCTAGGGTCGGGGTCTGCCTATGGCTACACCTTC. Residues: CASLGSGSAYGYTF.

The rearrangement uses TRBV28 and TRBJ1-5; 7 bases map to TRBD1. Trimming removed 2 bases from V and 0 bases from J; junction bases left unmatched: 19. The length of the CDR3 is 21 residues. Germline-derived CDR1 and CDR2 are MDHEN and SYDVKM. CDR3 nucleotide sequence: TGTGCCAGCAGTTTACGGCGCTTAAAGCAGGGGGACTTCTATAGCAATCAGCCCCAGCATTTT. This sequence encodes CASSLRRLKQGDFYSNQPQHF.

V gene TRBV20-1 combines with J gene TRBJ1-1; TRBD1 might be the D (6 bases). Deletions cut 3 bases from V and 5 bases from J, with 10 bases between. Germline loops: CDR1 DFQATT, CDR2 SNEGSKA (reference sequence). The CDR3 contains 12 residues. Here the CDR3 DNA reads TGCAGTGCTAGTAACAGGGAAACTGAAGCTTTCTTT. Protein sequence: CSASNRETEAFF.

The chain joins TRBV6-6 to TRBJ1-5, with TRBD1 identical over 9 bases. The ends lost 7 bases at V and 5 bases at J; junction bases unmatched: 9. CDR1 and CDR2 (germline): MNHNY, SVGAGI (reference sequence). This CDR3 is built from 15 residues. The CDR3 loop is CASIDTGGRYQPQHF. CDR3 bases: TGTGCCAGCATTGACACAGGGGGCAGGTATCAGCCCCAGCATTTT.

This clone was recorded a few times. The CDR3 bases are TGTGCCAGCGAGGGACAGGGGTACGAGCAGTACTTC. It specifies CASEGQGYEQYF. V and J are TRBV6-5 and TRBJ2-7; 10 nucleotides align to TRBD1. This CDR3 is built from 12 residues. CDR1 and CDR2 from the germline V gene are MNHEY and SVGAGI. V was clipped by 8 bases and J by 4 bases; unmatched bases: 2.

This sequence joins TRBV15 and TRBJ2-5; 8 positions match TRBD1. Germline V CDR1 and CDR2: LNHNV, YYDKDF (reference sequence). V trimming: 0 bases; J trimming: 5 bases; junction bases outside the gene matches: 5. The CDR3 is made up of 15 amino acids. The CDR3 spells CATSRETGARETQYF. The CDR3 DNA sequence: TGTGCCACCAGCAGAGAGACAGGGGCAAGGGAGACCCAGTACTTC.